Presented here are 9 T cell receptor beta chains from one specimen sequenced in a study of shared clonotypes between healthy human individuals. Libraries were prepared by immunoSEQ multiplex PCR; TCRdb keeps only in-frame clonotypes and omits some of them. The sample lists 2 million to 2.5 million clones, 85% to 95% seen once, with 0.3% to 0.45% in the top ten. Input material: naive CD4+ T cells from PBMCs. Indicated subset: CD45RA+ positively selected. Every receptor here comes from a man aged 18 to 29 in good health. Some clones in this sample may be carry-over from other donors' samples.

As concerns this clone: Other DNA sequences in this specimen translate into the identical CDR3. The CDR3 nucleotides are TGTGCCAGTAGTACTCAATATAGCAATCAGCCCCAGCATTTT. Its protein is CASSTQYSNQPQHF. The chain carries TRBV19 and TRBJ1-5; D ambiguous. This CDR3 contains 14 residues. The germline V and J ends were trimmed by 4 bases and 0 bases, with 7 bases remaining between them. CDR1 and CDR2 (germline): LNHDA, SQIVND (reference sequence).

The DNA for the CDR3 is TGTGCCAGCAGTTTCTACGGGCCTAGCTCCTACAATGAGCAGTTCTTC. Translated: CASSFYGPSSYNEQFF. The V call is TRBV28, the J call TRBJ2-1; the D is unclear. Germline V gives CDR1 MDHEN, CDR2 SYDVKM. V was clipped by 3 bases and J by 0 bases, with 12 bases between them. The CDR3 is 16 residues long.

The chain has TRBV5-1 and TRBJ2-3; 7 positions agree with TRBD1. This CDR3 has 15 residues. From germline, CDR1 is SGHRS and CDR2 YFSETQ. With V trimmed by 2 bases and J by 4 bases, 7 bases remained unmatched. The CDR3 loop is CASSLSTGMPDTQYF. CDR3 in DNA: TGCGCCAGCAGCTTATCGACAGGGATGCCAGATACGCAGTATTTT.

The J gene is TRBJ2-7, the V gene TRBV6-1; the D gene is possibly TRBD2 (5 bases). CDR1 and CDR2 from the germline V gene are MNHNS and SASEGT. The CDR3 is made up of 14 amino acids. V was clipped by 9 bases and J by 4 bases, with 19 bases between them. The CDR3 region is CASAVSRVSYEQYF. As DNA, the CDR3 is TGTGCCAGTGCAGTTTCGCGGGTCTCTTACGAGCAGTACTTC.

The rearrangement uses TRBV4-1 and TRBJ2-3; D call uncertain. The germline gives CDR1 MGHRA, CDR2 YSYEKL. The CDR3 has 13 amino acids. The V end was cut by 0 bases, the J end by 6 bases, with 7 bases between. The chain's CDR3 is CASSQDGRDTQYF. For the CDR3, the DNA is TGCGCCAGCAGCCAAGATGGTAGGGATACGCAGTATTTT.

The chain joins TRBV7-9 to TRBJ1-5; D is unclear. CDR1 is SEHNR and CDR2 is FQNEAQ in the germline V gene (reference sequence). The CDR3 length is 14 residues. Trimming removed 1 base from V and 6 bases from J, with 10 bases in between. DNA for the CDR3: TGTGCCAGCAGCTTAGGGTCAATTGGTCAGCCCCAGCATTTT. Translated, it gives CASSLGSIGQPQHF.

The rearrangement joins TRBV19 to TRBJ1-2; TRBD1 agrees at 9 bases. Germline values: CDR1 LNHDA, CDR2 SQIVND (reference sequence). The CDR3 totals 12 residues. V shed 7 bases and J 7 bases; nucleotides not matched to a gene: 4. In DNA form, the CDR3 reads TGTGCCAGTAACAGGGGGCTAGCTGGCTACACCTTC. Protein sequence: CASNRGLAGYTF.

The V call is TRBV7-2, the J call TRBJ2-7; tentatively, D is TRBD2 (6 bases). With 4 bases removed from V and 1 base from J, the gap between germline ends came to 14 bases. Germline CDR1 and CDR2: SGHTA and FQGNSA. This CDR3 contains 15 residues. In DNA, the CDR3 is TGTGCCAGCAGCTCAGGCGGAGGGGCGTCCTACGAGCAGTACTTC. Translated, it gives CASSSGGGASYEQYF.

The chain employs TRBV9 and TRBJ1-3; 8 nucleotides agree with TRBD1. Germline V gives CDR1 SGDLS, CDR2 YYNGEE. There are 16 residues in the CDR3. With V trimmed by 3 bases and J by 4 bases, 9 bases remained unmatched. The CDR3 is CASSGRQGTGGNTIYF. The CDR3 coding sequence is TGTGCCAGCAGCGGTCGACAGGGGACGGGGGGAAACACCATATATTTT.